A single sample gave rise to the 20 T cell receptor beta chains below, sequenced in a study of T-cell memory formation after mild COVID-19. TCRdb ran MiXCR on the 5' RACE reads and lists one entry per CDR3 protein. The table has 80,000 to 130,000 distinct CDR3 sequences, 11% seen once. The sample consisted of PBMCs or a T cell subset sorted from them (not recorded which). The receptors here all came from a man between 18 and 35 years old who had mild COVID-19 (a few samples of this study predate the infection). Cell type and time point are not known.

This clonotype has a handful of counts. The chain carries TRBV12-3 or TRBV12-4 and TRBJ2-2, with 8 nucleotides matching TRBD1. This CDR3 comprises 15 residues. J gave up 7 bases and V 5 bases, and 9 bases lay outside the gene matches. CDR3 bases: TGTGCCAGCAGTACCGGGACAGGCGGTTTCGGGGAGCTGTTTTTT. As protein: CASSTGTGGFGELFF.

This clonotype was recorded once. The CDR3 sequence: CASSDVRGSYEQYF. The CDR3 nucleotides read TGTGCCAGCAGTGACGTCAGGGGCTCCTACGAGCAGTACTTC. V gene TRBV12-3 or TRBV12-4 combines with J gene TRBJ2-7, with D perhaps matching TRBD1 (6 bases). Between the trimmed V and J ends, which lost 5 bases and 0 bases, there was a span of 11 bases. CDR3 length: 14 residues.

This clonotype was found many times. V gene TRBV12-3 or TRBV12-4 combines with J gene TRBJ2-7; D gene ambiguous. The CDR3 runs 15 residues. V was pared by 5 bases and J by 0 bases, with 14 bases between. CDR3 DNA: TGTGCCAGCAGTCCCCGCCAGAACGGCTCCTACGAGCAGTACTTC. Its protein is CASSPRQNGSYEQYF.

This chain joins TRBV27 and TRBJ2-2, with D unresolved. The germline V and J ends were trimmed by 5 bases and 8 bases, with 12 bases remaining between them. The CDR3 is made up of 13 amino acids. CDR1 and CDR2 from the germline V gene are MNHEY and SMNVEV (reference sequence). CDR3 residues: CASSIGPSGELFF. DNA of the CDR3: TGTGCCAGCAGTATAGGTCCCTCGGGGGAGCTGTTTTTT.

This clonotype came up many times. The chain uses TRBV7-9 and TRBJ2-1, with TRBD1 matching over 8 bases. CDR3 length: 17 amino acids. Germline V gene data show CDR1 as SEHNR and CDR2 as FQNEAQ (reference sequence). The ends lost 1 base at V and 2 bases at J; junction bases unmatched: 7. The CDR3 coding sequence is TGTGCCAGCAGCTTAGTCCGCAGGGGGCGGCCCTACAATGAGCAGTTCTTC. It encodes CASSLVRRGRPYNEQFF.

Many counts were recorded for this clonotype. The J gene is TRBJ2-3, the V gene TRBV6-6, with D hard to call. The V gene lost 2 bases and the J gene lost 0 bases, with 15 bases spanning the gap. Germline lookup yields CDR1 MNHNY and CDR2 SVGAGI (reference sequence). The CDR3 has 17 residues. In DNA form, the CDR3 reads TGTGCCAGCAGTTACGTGGACGGCCTTCCTAGCACAGATACGCAGTATTTT. It specifies CASSYVDGLPSTDTQYF.

This clonotype was found a few times. This sequence joins TRBV10-3 and TRBJ2-3, with D hard to call. CDR1 ENHRY and CDR2 SYGVKD come from the germline V gene. The CDR3 runs 15 residues. The V end lost 4 bases, the J end lost 4 bases, and 15 bases lay between the germline ends. The CDR3 DNA is TGTGCCATCAGTGGCCGGGCCCCCGACCCAGATACGCAGTATTTT. Protein: CAISGRAPDPDTQYF.

The V and J genes are TRBV7-9 and TRBJ2-7; 9 bases fit TRBD1. Germline CDR1 and CDR2: SEHNR and FQNEAQ (reference sequence). The CDR3 runs 14 residues. V lost 5 bases and J lost 4; bases outside the gene matches: 6. CDR3 in DNA: TGTGCCAGCAGCCCCCGGGACAGGGCGTACGAGCAGTACTTC. Translated: CASSPRDRAYEQYF. Filled out from reference TRBV7-9 and TRBJ2-7, the complete variable domain reads DTGVSQNPRHKITKRGQNVTFRCDPISEHNRLYWYRQTLGQGPEFLTYFQNEAQLEKSRLLSDRFSAERPKGSFSTLEIQRTEQGDSAMYLCASSPRDRAYEQYFGPGTRLTVT.

The chain combines TRBV7-9 with TRBJ2-1; D remains ambiguous. V lost 5 bases, J lost 4 bases, and 12 bases lay in between. Germline V gene lookup returns CDR1 SEHNR and CDR2 FQNEAQ (reference sequence). This CDR3 comprises 14 residues. CDR3 amino acids: CASSAPTGYNEQFF. The CDR3 DNA reads as TGTGCCAGCAGCGCCCCAACGGGTTACAATGAGCAGTTCTTC.

The V call is TRBV7-9, the J call TRBJ2-7; tentatively, D is TRBD2 (6 bases). V dropped 5 bases and J dropped 3 bases, with 11 bases sitting between them. The CDR3 is made up of 13 amino acids. Germline V lookup: CDR1 SEHNR, CDR2 FQNEAQ (reference sequence). The CDR3 sequence is CASSIIADYEQYF. The CDR3 DNA reads as TGTGCCAGCAGCATCATAGCGGACTACGAGCAGTACTTC.

This clonotype was seen many times. The rearrangement uses TRBV7-9 and TRBJ1-5; D is unresolved. The germline V and J ends were trimmed by 5 bases and 1 base, with 6 bases remaining between them. Germline V gene data show CDR1 as SEHNR and CDR2 as FQNEAQ (reference sequence). The CDR3 loop spans 13 amino acids. The chain's CDR3 is CASSGMSNQPQHF. The CDR3 DNA reads as TGTGCCAGCAGCGGCATGAGCAATCAGCCCCAGCATTTT.

The chain links TRBV18 to TRBJ1-1; D gene unclear. The CDR3 has 14 amino acids. Trimming left V 2 bases short and J 3 bases short, with 10 bases between. Germline CDR1 and CDR2: KGHSH and LQKENI. The CDR3 reads CASSPSTLYTEAFF. Here the CDR3 DNA reads TGTGCCAGCTCACCATCAACGCTGTACACTGAAGCTTTCTTT.

On this clonotype itself: Relative to the germline gene, one junction end is altered; a read error may explain this. This chain links TRBV7-7 with TRBJ2-1; 13 bases are shared with TRBD2. The germline V gene has CDR1 SSHAT and CDR2 FNYEAQ (reference sequence). CDR3 length: 17 amino acids. The CDR3, as DNA: TGTGCTAGCAGCCCCCGGACTAGCGGGGGACTATACAATGAGCAGTTCTTC. Translating it yields CASSPRTSGGLYNEQFF.

This clonotype has only a few counts. The chain uses TRBV7-8 and TRBJ2-3; 10 bases are a match to TRBD1. The germline V gene has CDR1 SGHVS and CDR2 FQNEAQ. CDR3 length equals 16 residues. V gave up 5 bases and J gave up 2 bases; unmatched junction bases: 7. The CDR3 region has the DNA TGTGCCAGCAGCCCCGGGACAGGGGCCTACACAGATACGCAGTATTTT. This translates into CASSPGTGAYTDTQYF.

The genes are TRBV5-8 and TRBJ2-6, with 8 bases that match TRBD1. V was pared by 10 bases and J by 3 bases, with 18 bases of the junction left unmatched. Looked up from germline, CDR1 is SGHTS and CDR2 is YDEGEE. This CDR3 region has 18 residues. In DNA form, the CDR3 reads TGTGCCCTCACCGGTGACAGGGGCCTGGCGAGTGGGGCCAACGTCCTGACTTTC. It encodes CALTGDRGLASGANVLTF.

This clonotype was counted only a few times. The V gene is TRBV12-3 or TRBV12-4, the J gene TRBJ2-2; D is unresolved. The CDR3 runs to 13 residues. Trimming cost V 3 bases and J 4 bases, with 6 bases left between them. The DNA for the CDR3 is TGTGCCAGCAGTTTCCTGGGCACCGGGGAGCTGTTTTTT. Translation gives CASSFLGTGELFF.

The sample holds a few counts of this clonotype. The rearrangement uses TRBV6-2 or TRBV6-3 and TRBJ2-3; D assignment may be TRBD1 or TRBD2 (5 bases each). Germline lookup yields CDR1 MNHEY and CDR2 SVGEGT. This CDR3 is built from 16 residues. V was pared by 1 base and J by 4 bases, with 15 bases between. The DNA of the CDR3 is TGTGCCAGCAGTTACTGGGGACGGGGCGGGCCAGATACGCAGTATTTT. It yields the protein CASSYWGRGGPDTQYF.

The CDR3 sequence: CASSLAGNQPQHF. CDR3 DNA: TGTGCCAGCAGCTTAGCAGGTAATCAGCCCCAGCATTTT. The J gene is TRBJ1-5, the V gene TRBV11-2; D not resolved. The CDR3 has 13 residues. The germline gives CDR1 SGHAT, CDR2 FQNNGV. With 1 base removed from V and 4 bases from J, the gap between germline ends came to 5 bases.

This sequence joins TRBV20-1 and TRBJ2-1; D is undetermined. The germline CDR1 and CDR2 sequences are DFQATT and SNEGSKA (reference sequence). V gave up 0 bases and J gave up 4 bases, with 7 bases separating them. CDR3 length: 13 amino acids. The CDR3 DNA is TGCAGTGCTAGAGATGTGGAATACAATGAGCAGTTCTTC. Amino acids: CSARDVEYNEQFF.

The rearrangement uses TRBV28 and TRBJ2-7, with 7 bases identical to TRBD1. Germline CDR1 is MDHEN and CDR2 is SYDVKM. V dropped 5 bases and J dropped 2; count of bases not matched to a gene: 12. This CDR3 comprises 16 residues. The CDR3 reads CASSAATGALTYEQYF. The DNA for the CDR3 is TGTGCCAGCAGTGCCGCCACAGGGGCCCTCACCTACGAGCAGTACTTC.